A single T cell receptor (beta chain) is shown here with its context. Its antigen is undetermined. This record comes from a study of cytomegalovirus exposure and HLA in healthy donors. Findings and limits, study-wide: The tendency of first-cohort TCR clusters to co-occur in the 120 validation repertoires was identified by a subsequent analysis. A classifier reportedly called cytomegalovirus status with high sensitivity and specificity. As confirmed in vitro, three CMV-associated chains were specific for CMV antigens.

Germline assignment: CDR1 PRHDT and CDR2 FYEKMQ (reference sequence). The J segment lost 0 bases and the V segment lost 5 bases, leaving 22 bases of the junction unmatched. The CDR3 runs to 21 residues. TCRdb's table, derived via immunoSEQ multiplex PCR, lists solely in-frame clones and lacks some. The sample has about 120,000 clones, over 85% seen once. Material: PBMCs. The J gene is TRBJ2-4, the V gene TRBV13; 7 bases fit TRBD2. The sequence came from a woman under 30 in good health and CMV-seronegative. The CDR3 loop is CASSLTVLGLVRGEAKNIQYF. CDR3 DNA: TGTGCCAGCAGCCTTACGGTTCTTGGGCTCGTCCGGGGGGAAGCCAAAAACATTCAGTACTTC.